Presented here are 8 T cell receptor beta chains from one specimen sequenced in a study of blood T cell repertoires in COVID-19. Sequencing used immunoSEQ multiplex PCR; TCRdb keeps in-frame clones, though not all of them. This sample has 150,000 to 200,000 clones; around 93% occur once, and the top ten carry 3.5% to 5%. Sequenced material: peripheral blood. Source of these receptors: a woman in her forties or fifties with acute or convalescent COVID-19.

V and J are TRBV2 and TRBJ1-2, with 7 bases matching TRBD1. The V and J ends lost 5 bases and 3 bases, in that order; junction bases with no gene match: 9. CDR3 size: 15 residues. Germline values: CDR1 SNHLY, CDR2 FYNNEI. CDR3 protein: CASSYDREVDYGYTF. In nucleotides, the CDR3 is TGTGCCAGCAGTTATGACAGGGAGGTTGACTATGGCTACACCTTC. Using reference TRBV2 and TRBJ1-2 for the parts outside the CDR3, the full variable domain is EPEVTQTPSHQVTQMGQEVILRCVPISNHLYFYWYRQILGQKVEFLVSFYNNEISEKSEIFDDQFSVERPDGSNFTLKIRSTKLEDSAMYFCASSYDREVDYGYTFGSGTRLTVV.

This chain joins TRBV27 and TRBJ2-3; TRBD2 agrees at 11 bases. This CDR3 is 15 amino acids long. Germline CDR1 is MNHEY and CDR2 is SMNVEV (reference sequence). V was pared by 4 bases and J by 5 bases, with 5 bases of the junction left unmatched. CDR3 loop: CASSSLAGGIDTQYF. CDR3 coding DNA: TGTGCCAGCAGTTCCCTAGCGGGGGGCATAGATACGCAGTATTTT.

V and J are TRBV11-2 and TRBJ2-1, with D perhaps TRBD2 (5 bases). Trimming stripped 7 bases from V and 0 bases from J, with 25 bases between. The CDR3 length is 19 residues. Germline assignment: CDR1 SGHAT and CDR2 FQNNGV. Here the CDR3 reads CASKPLRKPSGSSYNEQFF. For the CDR3, the DNA is TGTGCCAGCAAACCCTTGCGGAAGCCGAGCGGTAGCTCCTACAATGAGCAGTTCTTC.

CDR3 in DNA: TGTGCCAGCAGTACCGCCCCGAGGGACACTGAAGCTTTCTTT. It encodes CASSTAPRDTEAFF. The J gene is TRBJ1-1, the V gene TRBV9, with D unclear. The ends were cut back, 5 bases at V and 3 bases at J, with 14 bases in the middle. CDR3 length: 14 residues. Germline CDR1 SGDLS, CDR2 YYNGEE.

This chain connects TRBV7-2 to TRBJ1-2; 8 bases agree with TRBD1. Looked up from germline, CDR1 is SGHTA and CDR2 is FQGNSA. The V gene end was trimmed by 5 bases and the J gene end by 5 bases; junction bases not matched to a gene: 4. The CDR3 extends over 13 amino acids. The CDR3 here is CASSLDREYGYTF. The CDR3 DNA reads as TGTGCCAGCAGCCTGGACAGGGAATATGGCTACACCTTC.

The chain joins TRBV2 to TRBJ1-1, with D possibly being TRBD1 (5 bases). The CDR3 runs to 15 residues. Germline CDR1 is SNHLY and CDR2 is FYNNEI. V shed 4 bases and J shed 1 base, with 13 bases lying between them. This CDR3 is CASSVEEGANTEAFF. The CDR3 DNA is TGTGCCAGCAGTGTAGAGGAAGGGGCGAACACTGAAGCTTTCTTT.

As DNA, the CDR3 is TGTGCCAGCAGCTTATTATCCCCCGGGGAGCTGTTTTTT. Translated, it gives CASSLLSPGELFF. J is TRBJ2-2 and V is TRBV7-2; D remains ambiguous. Trimming took off 2 bases at V and 6 bases at J, with 7 bases between the two ends. The V gene's germline CDR1 is SGHTA and CDR2 FQGNSA. The CDR3 has 13 residues.

This clone was seen a single time. V is TRBV4-3 and J is TRBJ2-1, with 10 bases lining up with TRBD2. J lost 12 bases, V lost 0 bases, and 5 bases had no gene match. Germline CDR1 is LGHNA and CDR2 is YSLEER. This CDR3 is built from 14 residues. The CDR3 DNA reads TGCGCCAGCAGCCAAGATCTGGGACTAGCGAGGCAGTTCTTC. It yields the protein CASSQDLGLARQFF.